The 3 T cell receptor beta chains listed next were all sequenced from one sample in a study of blood T cell repertoires in COVID-19. Measured with immunoSEQ multiplex PCR; TCRdb has only the in-frame clones, and not every one. The table shows hundreds of thousands of clones, with 80% to 90% occurring only once. Sequencing was done on a sample of peripheral blood. The receptors derive from a woman aged 70-85 years with COVID-19, enrolled during active disease.

CDR3 in DNA: TGCAGTGCTAGTAAGCGGGCGGAGGACTCCGATACGCAGTATTTT. It yields the protein CSASKRAEDSDTQYF. The chain combines TRBV20-1 with TRBJ2-3; D may be TRBD2 (6 bases). Trimming cost V 3 bases and J 6 bases, with 19 bases left between them. This CDR3 is 15 amino acids long. The germline gives CDR1 DFQATT, CDR2 SNEGSKA (reference sequence).

The chain combines TRBV24-1 with TRBJ1-2; 8 nucleotides line up with TRBD1. The CDR3 has 15 amino acids. From germline, CDR1 is KGHDR and CDR2 SFDVKD. The junction had 10 bases not matched to a gene; V was cut back by 4 bases and J by 7 bases. The CDR3 here is CATSDNVGQGGGYTF. The CDR3 nucleotides read TGTGCCACCAGTGACAACGTCGGACAGGGCGGTGGCTACACCTTC.

The V gene is TRBV5-1, the J gene TRBJ1-1, with D unresolved. V was trimmed by 7 bases and J by 1 base, leaving 17 bases between them. The CDR3 covers 15 residues. Per germline, CDR1 SGHRS and CDR2 YFSETQ. The CDR3 DNA is TGCGCCAGCTACCTTGACCCGACGGGGAACACTGAAGCTTTCTTT. This encodes CASYLDPTGNTEAFF. Drawing the rest from reference TRBV5-1 and TRBJ1-1, the complete variable domain is KAGVTQTPRYLIKTRGQQVTLSCSPISGHRSVSWYQQTPGQGLQFLFEYFSETQRNKGNFPGRFSGRQFSNSRSEMNVSTLELGDSALYLCASYLDPTGNTEAFFGQGTRLTVV.